Listed below are T cell receptor beta chains from one sample, sequenced in a study of T-cell reconstitution after alpha-beta-depleted transplantation in children. TCRdb recomputed calls from the PCR reads with MiXCR, one row per CDR3 protein. The table lists about 91,000 distinct CDR3 sequences, 7% to 10% of them singletons, with over 6% in the top ten. Sequenced here: PBMCs from the stem cell graft donor, sampled from the stem cell graft. These receptors were taken from a human donor who donated a stem cell graft to a child with congenital amegakaryocytic thrombocytopenia. Each CDR3 is given with its conserved first and last residue. The D gene is left open where the match is weak. A clone size is listed for some rows: how often the clone was seen (once, few, many), or a class if it is expanded.

CASSLRFGEWTTGELFF	TGTGCCAGCAGCCTCAGGTTTGGGGAATGGACCACCGGGGAGCTGTTTTTT	-	many	TRBV12-3/TRBV12-4	TRBJ2-2
CASSSTGGDTQYF	TGTGCCAGCAGCTCGACAGGGGGCGATACGCAGTATTTT	TRBD1	many	TRBV5-5	TRBJ2-3
CASSFGGTPSDTQYF	TGTGCCAGCAGTTTCGGGGGGACTCCGTCCGATACGCAGTATTTT	TRBD2	many	TRBV12-3/TRBV12-4	TRBJ2-3
CASRQLAGDQETQYF	TGCGCCAGCAGGCAACTAGCGGGGGACCAAGAGACCCAGTACTTC	TRBD2	many	TRBV5-1	TRBJ2-5
CAAGNRGLSEAFF	TGTGCCGCAGGCAACAGGGGCTTGTCTGAAGCTTTCTTT	TRBD1	many	TRBV10-3	TRBJ1-1
CASSLSRDRGRSGGYTF	TGTGCCAGCAGTTTGAGCCGGGACAGGGGGCGGTCCGGCGGCTACACCTTC	TRBD1	many	TRBV28	TRBJ1-2
CASSRLRTSNEQFF	TGTGCCAGCAGCCGGCTAAGGACTAGCAATGAGCAGTTCTTC	TRBD2	many	TRBV12-3/TRBV12-4	TRBJ2-1
CASSSPGDNEKLFF	TGTGCCAGCAGCTCCCCAGGGGATAATGAAAAACTGTTTTTT	-	-	TRBV28	TRBJ1-4
CASSLQGAEAFF	TGTGCCAGCAGTTTACAGGGGGCCGAAGCTTTCTTT	TRBD1	-	TRBV28	TRBJ1-1
CASSITENQPQHF	TGTGCCAGCAGCATTACAGAGAATCAGCCCCAGCATTTT	-	many	TRBV3-1	TRBJ1-5
CASTPTSGEVNEQFF	TGCGCCAGCACCCCGACTAGCGGGGAAGTCAATGAGCAGTTCTTC	TRBD2	many	TRBV5-1	TRBJ2-1
CASSLRGHGDSPLHF	TGTGCCAGCAGTTTAAGGGGACACGGCGATTCACCCCTCCACTTT	-	many	TRBV12-3/TRBV12-4	TRBJ1-6
CSAGGGAPDEQFF	TGCAGTGCTGGGGGGGGGGCTCCAGATGAGCAGTTCTTC	-	many	TRBV20-1	TRBJ2-1
CASSERTGVDQPQHF	TGTGCCAGCAGTGAGCGGACAGGGGTGGATCAGCCCCAGCATTTT	TRBD1	few	TRBV2	TRBJ1-5
CASSLGLLARLGTGELFF	TGCGCCAGCAGCTTGGGCTTATTGGCGCGACTGGGCACCGGGGAGCTGTTTTTT	-	many	TRBV5-1	TRBJ2-2
CSARFLSTDTQYF	TGCAGTGCTAGGTTCCTCAGCACAGATACGCAGTATTTT	-	many	TRBV20-1	TRBJ2-3
CASLLFAGELFF	TGTGCCAGCCTCCTTTTCGCCGGGGAGCTGTTTTTT	-	many	TRBV6-1	TRBJ2-2
CASSSTSSIYTGELFF	TGTGCCAGCAGCTCAACTTCGTCGATTTACACCGGGGAGCTGTTTTTT	-	-	TRBV2	TRBJ2-2
CASSPATGNIQYF	TGCGCCAGCAGCCCCGCAACGGGAAACATTCAGTACTTC	-	many	TRBV5-1	TRBJ2-4
CSALLGFLHF	TGCAGTGCTCTTCTCGGGTTCCTCCACTTT	-	many	TRBV20-1	TRBJ1-6
CASSLTSGGLGSGELFF	TGTGCCAGCAGCTTGACTAGCGGGGGGCTCGGCAGCGGGGAGCTGTTTTTT	TRBD2	-	TRBV7-2	TRBJ2-2
CASSPDRGSYEQYF	TGTGCCAGCAGCCCGGACAGGGGCTCCTACGAGCAGTACTTC	TRBD1	many	TRBV7-2	TRBJ2-7